The 21 T cell receptor beta chains below were found in one sample sequenced in a study of T cells in Graves' hyperthyroidism and ophthalmopathy. Researchers amplified the TCR beta CDR3 regions from RNA transcripts. The primer set for the first-round RT-PCR of the TCR CDR3 was HTBI. Using its own MiXCR run on the multiplex PCR reads, TCRdb lists one record per CDR3 protein. The sample lists hundreds of thousands of distinct CDR3 sequences; about 14% were seen once. The sequenced material came from blood. The receptors were gathered from a young man with Graves' ophthalmopathy.

This clonotype was counted a few times. The CDR3 sequence: CATWEGGQSYEQYF. CDR3 sequence (DNA): TGTGCCACCTGGGAAGGGGGACAGTCCTACGAGCAGTACTTC. The chain has TRBV27 and TRBJ2-7; 7 nucleotides align to TRBD1. J was trimmed by 1 base and V by 10 bases; bases with no gene match: 10. This CDR3 is 14 amino acids long. Germline V gene sequence: CDR1 MNHEY, CDR2 SMNVEV (reference sequence).

This clonotype came up many times. The CDR3 loop is CASSSLGLGTDTQYF. CDR3 nucleotide sequence: TGTGCCAGCAGCTCCCTTGGCCTAGGCACAGATACGCAGTATTTT. This chain uses TRBV7-2 with TRBJ2-3; D call uncertain. The CDR3 runs 15 residues. Germline CDR1 reads SGHTA; CDR2 reads FQGNSA. Trimming stripped 4 bases from V and 1 base from J, with 12 bases between.

The chain uses TRBV30 and TRBJ2-1; unclear D gene. The CDR3 spans 14 residues. V lost 3 bases and J lost 7, with 16 bases in between. Germline V gives CDR1 GTSNPN, CDR2 SVGIG (reference sequence). The CDR3 DNA sequence: TGTGCCTGGAGCCCCCGGGCCTACTTAAATGAGCAGTTCTTC. Translated, it gives CAWSPRAYLNEQFF. The full variable domain, with the rest looked up from reference TRBV30 and TRBJ2-1, is SQTIHQWPATLVQPVGSPLSLECTVEGTSNPNLYWYRQAAGRGLQLLFYSVGIGQISSEVPQNLSASRPQDRQFILSSKKLLLSDSGFYLCAWSPRAYLNEQFFGPGTRLTVL.

In this sample, this clonotype turned up many times. The chain employs TRBV9 and TRBJ2-5; maybe TRBD2 (6 bases). The CDR3 is 14 residues long. The V gene lost 3 bases and the J gene lost 5 bases, with 14 bases spanning the gap. In germline, CDR1 is SGDLS, CDR2 YYNGEE. The CDR3 region has the DNA TGTGCCAGCAGCGGGATGGGCCGGGAGGAGACCCAGTACTTC. Its translation is CASSGMGREETQYF.

This clonotype was observed a handful of times. V gene TRBV24-1 combines with J gene TRBJ2-3; 7 nucleotides align to TRBD1. J was trimmed by 4 bases and V by 8 bases; bases with no gene match: 11. The germline V gene encodes CDR1 KGHDR and CDR2 SFDVKD. This CDR3 spans 15 amino acids. The CDR3 region is CATMDLRQGPDTQYF. The CDR3, as DNA: TGTGCCACCATGGACCTCCGACAGGGACCAGATACGCAGTATTTT.

The chain uses TRBV14 and TRBJ1-6; no clear D gene. The CDR3 contains 17 residues. The V end was cut by 1 base, the J end by 0 bases, with 10 bases between. Per the germline V gene, CDR1 is SGHDN and CDR2 is FVKESK. The CDR3 region is CASSQGGRNSYNSPLHF. CDR3 in DNA: TGTGCCAGCAGCCAAGGAGGTCGTAACTCCTATAATTCACCCCTCCACTTT.

Points on this clonotype: This may arise from a read error, as a much more abundant clone is one base away. The V gene is TRBV12-3 or TRBV12-4, the J gene TRBJ1-2, with D possibly TRBD1 on 6 matching bases. This CDR3 contains 18 residues. Trimming took 1 base from V and 0 from J, leaving 18 bases between them. DNA for the CDR3: TGTGCCAGCAGTTTAGTACCCCCGAGACAGGTGTCTAACTATGGCTACACCTTC. This codes for CASSLVPPRQVSNYGYTF.

This clonotype was counted at least ten times. This sequence joins TRBV7-8 and TRBJ2-1, with D uncertain. The CDR3 sequence is 15 residues long. Germline V gene data show CDR1 as SGHVS and CDR2 as FQNEAQ. The V gene lost 3 bases and the J gene lost 5 bases, with 14 bases spanning the gap. The CDR3 protein is CASSFLTRYHNEQFF. CDR3 DNA sequence: TGTGCCAGCAGCTTTCTGACGAGATACCACAATGAGCAGTTCTTC.

This clonotype was seen many times. The V call is TRBV10-3, the J call TRBJ2-7, with 9 bases matching TRBD2. The CDR3 totals 12 residues. The V and J ends lost 8 bases and 6 bases, in that order; junction bases with no gene match: 5. Germline V gene data show CDR1 as ENHRY and CDR2 as SYGVKD. CDR3 DNA sequence: TGTGCCATCTTGACTAGCGGCAGCGAGCAGTACTTC. As protein: CAILTSGSEQYF.

This clonotype has at least ten counts. This chain links TRBV7-9 with TRBJ2-7; 8 nucleotides agree with TRBD2. With 1 base clipped from V and 7 bases from J, the junction kept 6 bases outside the gene matches. This CDR3 has 14 residues. Germline assignment: CDR1 SEHNR and CDR2 FQNEAQ (reference sequence). The CDR3 DNA reads as TGTGCCAGCAGCTTAGGAAGCGGGAGATGGGAGCAGTACTTC. It codes for CASSLGSGRWEQYF.

This clonotype was found a few times. This sequence joins TRBV15 and TRBJ1-5; TRBD1 is a possible D gene (5 bases). Per germline, CDR1 LNHNV and CDR2 YYDKDF (reference sequence). With 0 bases removed from V and 9 bases from J, the gap between germline ends came to 15 bases. The CDR3 totals 15 residues. CDR3 DNA sequence: TGTGCCACCAGCAGAGATCGAGGGGAGGGTGTGCCCCAGCATTTT. This gives the protein CATSRDRGEGVPQHF.

This clonotype was picked up a small number of times. In DNA, the CDR3 is TGTGCCAGTACCCACTATAGCAATCAGCCCCAGCATTTT. Its translation: CASTHYSNQPQHF. V and J are TRBV19 and TRBJ1-5; D is undetermined. The CDR3 sequence is 13 residues long. The V end was cut by 7 bases, the J end by 0 bases, with 7 bases between. The germline V gene encodes CDR1 LNHDA and CDR2 SQIVND (reference sequence).

Remarks on this clonotype: A much larger clonotype is one base distant, so this may be a read error. V gene TRBV9 combines with J gene TRBJ2-1; 12 bases map to TRBD2. V trimming: 0 bases; J trimming: 6 bases; junction bases outside the gene matches: 7. Germline lookup yields CDR1 SGDLS and CDR2 YYNGEE. CDR3 size: 17 residues. CDR3 region: CASSVALAGGYFNEQFF. The CDR3 DNA is TGTGCCAGCAGCGTAGCGCTAGCGGGGGGGTATTTCAATGAGCAGTTCTTC.

This clonotype has a count of ten or more. The rearrangement joins TRBV9 to TRBJ2-1; D call uncertain. Between the trimmed V and J ends, which lost 0 bases and 7 bases, there was a span of 5 bases. In germline, CDR1 is SGDLS, CDR2 YYNGEE. The CDR3 runs to 12 residues. The CDR3 bases are TGTGCCAGCAGCGTAGAAAAGAATGAGCAGTTCTTC. Its protein product is CASSVEKNEQFF.

This clonotype has ten or more counts. The chain is built from TRBV20-1 and TRBJ2-3, with D maybe TRBD1 (5 bases). V shed 3 bases and J shed 2 bases, with 15 bases lying between them. The germline gives CDR1 DFQATT, CDR2 SNEGSKA (reference sequence). The CDR3 covers 15 residues. The CDR3 DNA sequence: TGCAGTGCTAGGAGGACACCCGACCTCACAGATACGCAGTATTTT. Protein: CSARRTPDLTDTQYF.

This clonotype was observed at least ten times. The chain links TRBV12-3 or TRBV12-4 to TRBJ2-3, with 13 nucleotides matching TRBD2. Trimming removed 6 bases from V and 5 bases from J; junction bases left unmatched: 5. This CDR3 spans 15 amino acids. Here the CDR3 DNA reads TGTGCCAGCAGACCTGGGACTAGCGGGAAAGATACGCAGTATTTT. Its translation: CASRPGTSGKDTQYF.

This clonotype was recorded at least ten times. The chain carries TRBV29-1 and TRBJ2-1; 10 bases are a match to TRBD2. CDR3 size: 15 residues. V was clipped by 6 bases and J by 0 bases; unmatched bases: 5. CDR1 is SQVTM and CDR2 is ANQGSEA in the germline V gene. CDR3: CSVEPSGSSYNEQFF. CDR3 in DNA: TGCAGCGTCGAACCTAGCGGGAGCTCCTACAATGAGCAGTTCTTC.

This clonotype has just a few counts. The V and J genes are TRBV5-1 and TRBJ2-1; 11 positions agree with TRBD2. With V trimmed by 3 bases and J by 2 bases, 10 bases remained unmatched. The CDR3 covers 18 residues. Germline V gene data show CDR1 as SGHRS and CDR2 as YFSETQ. This CDR3 is CASSWGRASGGPYNEQFF. The CDR3 nucleotides are TGCGCCAGCAGCTGGGGTCGGGCTAGCGGGGGGCCCTACAATGAGCAGTTCTTC.

A remark on this clonotype: At one boundary the junction diverges from the germline segment, which might be a read error. V gene TRBV29-1 combines with J gene TRBJ2-1, with D possibly TRBD1 on 6 matching bases. Per germline, CDR1 SQVTM and CDR2 ANQGSEA. The CDR3 is made up of 13 amino acids. CDR3 DNA sequence: TGCAGCGTTGTTAGGGGGACCTACGATGAGCAGTTCTTC. Amino acids: CSVVRGTYDEQFF.

Only a few counts were recorded for this clonotype. The V call is TRBV3-1, the J call TRBJ1-5; 9 bases map to TRBD1. V shed 0 bases, J shed 2 bases, and the junction held 2 bases outside the gene matches. The CDR3 consists of 16 residues. The germline V gene has CDR1 LGHDT and CDR2 YNNKEL (reference sequence). In nucleotides, the CDR3 is TGTGCCAGCAGCCAAGATGGGGACAGGGGCAATCAGCCCCAGCATTTT. Translation: CASSQDGDRGNQPQHF.

At least ten counts were recorded for this clonotype. This chain links TRBV27 with TRBJ2-3; possible D gene TRBD2, 6 bases. In germline, CDR1 is MNHEY, CDR2 SMNVEV (reference sequence). This CDR3 is 16 amino acids long. V gave up 5 bases and J gave up 4 bases, with 19 bases separating them. For the CDR3, the DNA is TGTGCCAGCAGTATTGGGACTCCCGCGTGGGCAGATACGCAGTATTTT. Its protein is CASSIGTPAWADTQYF.